The 27 T cell receptor beta chains below were found in one sample sequenced in a study of radiotherapy plus CTLA-4 blockade in lung cancer. The protocol was immunoSEQ multiplex PCR, while the TCRdb copy is restricted to in-frame clones and leaves out a portion. The table lists 77,000 or so clones, 74% of them singletons. The source material was peripheral blood, sampled from a patient treated with radiotherapy plus ipilimumab. These receptors were taken from a human donor with non-small cell lung cancer whose response to radiotherapy plus ipilimumab could not be evaluated.

Concerning this clone: Because the CDR3's place on the DNA is in doubt, the DNA is left out and the CDR3 is given as listed by TCRdb. The rearrangement joins TRBV21-1 to TRBJ2-7; the listed D gene, TRBD2, was not tested against the DNA. TRBV21-1 is recorded as a pseudogene. Ends included, the CDR3 has 18 residues. The CDR3: CASSKPDGWAEGSYEQYF.

This sequence joins TRBV5-6 and TRBJ2-1; D gene unclear. This CDR3 comprises 15 residues. The germline V gene has CDR1 SGHDT and CDR2 YYEEEE. Trimming pared 5 bases from V and 0 bases from J, leaving 12 bases between. The CDR3: CASRIFTSSYNEQFF. The CDR3 DNA is TGTGCCAGCAGAATCTTCACGAGCTCCTACAATGAGCAGTTCTTC.

The CDR3 DNA sequence: TGCGCCAGTCGTAGGAGCTACTCCTACAATGAGCAGTTCTTC. Residues: CASRRSYSYNEQFF. The rearrangement links TRBV4-1 to TRBJ2-1, with D hard to call. The CDR3 sequence is 14 residues long. The germline gives CDR1 MGHRA, CDR2 YSYEKL. V lost 9 bases, J lost 0 bases, and 12 bases lay in between.

The chain is built from TRBV5-1 and TRBJ1-1, with D perhaps matching TRBD1 (5 bases). V was clipped by 4 bases and J by 3 bases, with 13 bases between them. CDR3 length: 14 amino acids. CDR1 SGHRS and CDR2 YFSETQ come from the germline V gene. This CDR3 is CASSAQGGDTEAFF. As DNA, the CDR3 is TGCGCCAGCAGCGCGCAGGGAGGGGACACTGAAGCTTTCTTT.

The table lists this clone with a few counts. This sequence joins TRBV19 and TRBJ2-7; D remains unclear. Per germline, CDR1 LNHDA and CDR2 SQIVND (reference sequence). CDR3 length: 14 amino acids. V gave up 3 bases and J gave up 1 base, with 10 bases separating them. CDR3 sequence (DNA): TGTGCCAGTAGTATGTCGGTCGTTTCCTACGAGCAGTACTTC. This gives the protein CASSMSVVSYEQYF.

The CDR3 is CASTAGWNEQFF. DNA for the CDR3: TGTGCCAGCACCGCAGGGTGGAATGAGCAGTTCTTC. This chain uses TRBV7-2 with TRBJ2-1; D is possibly TRBD1 (5 bases). Germline V gene data show CDR1 as SGHTA and CDR2 as FQGNSA. Trimming took 7 bases from V and 7 from J, leaving 11 bases between them. The CDR3 consists of 12 residues.

The rearrangement joins TRBV19 to TRBJ1-5, with TRBD1 matching over 10 bases. The CDR3 sequence is 17 residues long. Germline V gives CDR1 LNHDA, CDR2 SQIVND (reference sequence). V gave up 4 bases and J gave up 2 bases; unmatched junction bases: 8. The CDR3 region has the DNA TGTGCCAGTAGTACCCGGACAGGGGGGCTGCGCAATCAGCCCCAGCATTTT. It encodes CASSTRTGGLRNQPQHF.

This clone showed up just once. J is TRBJ1-2 and V is TRBV5-1; D remains ambiguous. V was pared by 7 bases and J by 4 bases, with 14 bases between. CDR3 length: 13 amino acids. The germline V gene encodes CDR1 SGHRS and CDR2 YFSETQ. CDR3 in amino acids: CASGREGGYGYTF. CDR3 DNA: TGCGCCAGCGGCCGAGAGGGTGGCTATGGCTACACCTTC.

The gene calls are TRBV30 and TRBJ1-1; 7 positions match TRBD1. V was clipped by 8 bases and J by 5 bases; unmatched bases: 14. This CDR3 contains 14 residues. Germline V CDR1 and CDR2: GTSNPN, SVGIG (reference sequence). The CDR3 DNA follows: TGTGCCGGGACCCTTGGGGCAGGGGGTACTGAAGCTTTCTTT. Translation gives CAGTLGAGGTEAFF.

The genes are TRBV10-1 and TRBJ1-1, with a possible D match to TRBD1 (5 bases). The V gene's germline CDR1 is WNHNN and CDR2 SYGVQD (reference sequence). With 6 bases removed from V and 5 bases from J, the gap between germline ends came to 13 bases. The length of the CDR3 is 13 residues. Here the CDR3 DNA reads TGCGCCAGCAGAGAAGCCCAGGGAACTGAAGCTTTCTTT. As protein: CASREAQGTEAFF.

The chain couples TRBV9 to TRBJ2-4, with 7 bases lining up with TRBD2. The germline V gene has CDR1 SGDLS and CDR2 YYNGEE. Trimming removed 4 bases from V and 3 bases from J; junction bases left unmatched: 13. The CDR3 has 17 amino acids. The CDR3 DNA follows: TGTGCCAGCAGCCCCCGGGAGGTAGGGAACGTCAAAAACATTCAGTACTTC. Its protein product is CASSPREVGNVKNIQYF.

V gene TRBV6-5 combines with J gene TRBJ1-4; 7 bases fit TRBD1. The trim removed 3 bases at V and 4 bases at J, leaving 5 bases unmatched. This CDR3 contains 15 residues. From germline, CDR1 is MNHEY and CDR2 SVGAGI. CDR3 DNA sequence: TGTGCCAGCAGTTATCGCGGGACAGTTAATGAAAAACTGTTTTTT. It yields the protein CASSYRGTVNEKLFF.

The chain employs TRBV5-1 and TRBJ2-1; 7 nucleotides line up with TRBD2. This CDR3 is built from 18 residues. Looked up from germline, CDR1 is SGHRS and CDR2 is YFSETQ. V trimming: 4 bases; J trimming: 8 bases; junction bases outside the gene matches: 21. This chain's CDR3 is CASSGDGGDFLKTDEQFF. The CDR3 DNA follows: TGCGCCAGCAGCGGGGATGGGGGGGACTTCCTTAAGACGGATGAGCAGTTCTTC.

V and J are TRBV6-1 and TRBJ2-7, with TRBD2 matching 11 bases. CDR3 size: 16 residues. The V and J ends lost 4 bases and 2 bases, in that order; junction bases with no gene match: 7. Germline assignment: CDR1 MNHNS and CDR2 SASEGT. CDR3 sequence: CASSGLAGLSTYEQYF. CDR3 DNA: TGTGCCAGCAGTGGACTAGCGGGGTTATCTACCTACGAGCAGTACTTC.

The chain links TRBV9 to TRBJ2-1, with 7 positions matching TRBD2. The CDR3 length is 14 residues. Per germline, CDR1 SGDLS and CDR2 YYNGEE. Trimming at V came to 6 bases and at J to 7 bases, leaving 10 bases not matched to a gene. The CDR3 DNA is TGTGCCAGCACCCCGGGGCGGGGGAATAATGAGCAGTTCTTC. This encodes CASTPGRGNNEQFF.

This chain connects TRBV19 to TRBJ1-5; tentatively, D is TRBD1 (5 bases). Germline V CDR1 and CDR2: LNHDA, SQIVND (reference sequence). The V end lost 5 bases, the J end lost 5 bases, and 10 bases lay between the germline ends. The CDR3 has 13 amino acids. The CDR3 here is CASSWAGDQPQHF. Written as DNA, the CDR3 is TGTGCCAGTAGTTGGGCGGGGGATCAGCCCCAGCATTTT. The entire variable domain, with the rest obtained from reference TRBV19 and TRBJ1-5, is as follows: DGGITQSPKYLFRKEGQNVTLSCEQNLNHDAMYWYRQDPGQGLRLIYYSQIVNDFQKGDIAEGYSVSREKKESFPLTVTSAQKNPTAFYLCASSWAGDQPQHFGDGTRLSIL.

The V call is TRBV30, the J call TRBJ2-6, with D maybe TRBD2 (5 bases). Germline V CDR1 and CDR2: GTSNPN, SVGIG (reference sequence). The CDR3 sequence is 14 residues long. Trimming cost V 3 bases and J 0 bases, with 6 bases left between them. The CDR3 protein is CAWRSGSGANVLTF. The CDR3, as DNA: TGTGCCTGGAGAAGCGGCTCTGGGGCCAACGTCCTGACTTTC.

This CDR3 reads CATSRDRGNNEQYF. The CDR3 DNA sequence: TGTGCCACCAGCAGAGACAGGGGTAATAACGAGCAGTACTTC. The chain is built from TRBV15 and TRBJ2-7; D possibly corresponds to TRBD1 (6 bases). The CDR3 is 14 residues long. Trimming cost V 0 bases and J 5 bases, with 11 bases left between them. The germline CDR1 and CDR2 sequences are LNHNV and YYDKDF (reference sequence).

The CDR3 DNA reads TGTGCCAGCAGTCATCAGGGGAACACTGAAGCTTTCTTT. Translating it yields CASSHQGNTEAFF. This chain uses TRBV7-2 with TRBJ1-1; the D gene is possibly TRBD1 (5 bases). The CDR3 is made up of 13 amino acids. The V and J ends lost 6 bases and 1 base respectively, with 9 bases between them. The germline CDR1 and CDR2 sequences are SGHTA and FQGNSA.

The J gene is TRBJ1-5, the V gene TRBV5-6; 7 nucleotides align to TRBD1. The V gene end was trimmed by 1 base and the J gene end by 2 bases; junction bases not matched to a gene: 3. This CDR3 spans 15 amino acids. Germline V CDR1 and CDR2: SGHDT, YYEEEE. The CDR3 nucleotides read TGTGCCAGCAGCTTGCGACAGGGTGGCAATCAGCCCCAGCATTTT. It specifies CASSLRQGGNQPQHF.

The chain uses TRBV27 and TRBJ1-3; tentative D call: TRBD1 (5 bases). Trimming pared 3 bases from V and 4 bases from J, leaving 7 bases between. Germline CDR1 reads MNHEY; CDR2 reads SMNVEV (reference sequence). This CDR3 comprises 13 residues. The CDR3 is CASSFTGGNTIYF. CDR3 bases: TGTGCCAGCAGTTTTACAGGAGGAAACACCATATATTTT.

V usage is TRBV5-1 and J usage is TRBJ2-7; 12 nucleotides agree with TRBD2. The V and J ends lost 0 bases and 0 bases, in that order; junction bases with no gene match: 7. CDR3 length: 18 residues. Germline-derived CDR1 and CDR2 are SGHRS and YFSETQ. In nucleotides, the CDR3 is TGCGCCAGCAGCTTGGTACTAGCGGGAGGTCGGAGCTCCTACGAGCAGTACTTC. It translates to CASSLVLAGGRSSYEQYF.

The chain uses TRBV4-2 and TRBJ1-2; 10 nucleotides align to TRBD1. V gave up 3 bases and J gave up 3 bases; unmatched junction bases: 13. The CDR3 is made up of 18 amino acids. In germline, CDR1 is LGHNA, CDR2 YNFKEQ. The CDR3 loop reads CASSQDPAGTGVYYGYTF. CDR3 coding DNA: TGTGCCAGCAGCCAGGATCCGGCGGGGACAGGGGTTTACTATGGCTACACCTTC.

Remarks on this clone: Germline and junction disagree at one end, which may indicate a read error. This rearrangement joins TRBV29-1 to TRBJ1-1; D ambiguous. Germline V gene sequence: CDR1 SQVTM, CDR2 ANQGSEA. This CDR3 comprises 11 residues. CDR3 coding DNA: TGCAGCGTTGGAGGGAACACTGAAACTTTCTTT. Translation: CSVGGNTETFF.

The chain employs TRBV4-3 and TRBJ1-3; TRBD1 matches 7 bases. CDR3 size: 18 residues. The J segment lost 0 bases and the V segment lost 0 bases, leaving 8 bases of the junction unmatched. Germline V lookup: CDR1 LGHNA, CDR2 YSLEER. The CDR3 DNA follows: TGCGCCAGCAGCCAAGATCGATCGGGACAGATCTCTGGAAACACCATATATTTT. Amino acid sequence: CASSQDRSGQISGNTIYF.

The genes are TRBV6-1 and TRBJ1-1, with D possibly matching TRBD1 (5 bases). The CDR3 has 15 residues. Trimming took off 6 bases at V and 10 bases at J, with 24 bases between the two ends. The germline gives CDR1 MNHNS, CDR2 SASEGT. CDR3 amino acids: CASSSPGRARLGAFF. The CDR3 DNA follows: TGTGCCAGCAGCTCCCCAGGGAGGGCCCGACTAGGAGCTTTCTTT.

This sequence joins TRBV27 and TRBJ2-5; TRBD1 matches at 9 bases. The J call may not be correct, given that the DNA end is closer to TRBJ2-7. Germline assignment: CDR1 MNHEY and CDR2 SMNVEV (reference sequence). The CDR3 spans 15 residues. The CDR3 DNA reads as TGTGCCAGCAGTTTATACCGGGACAGGGAATCCGAGCAGTACTTC. It specifies CASSLYRDRESEQYF.